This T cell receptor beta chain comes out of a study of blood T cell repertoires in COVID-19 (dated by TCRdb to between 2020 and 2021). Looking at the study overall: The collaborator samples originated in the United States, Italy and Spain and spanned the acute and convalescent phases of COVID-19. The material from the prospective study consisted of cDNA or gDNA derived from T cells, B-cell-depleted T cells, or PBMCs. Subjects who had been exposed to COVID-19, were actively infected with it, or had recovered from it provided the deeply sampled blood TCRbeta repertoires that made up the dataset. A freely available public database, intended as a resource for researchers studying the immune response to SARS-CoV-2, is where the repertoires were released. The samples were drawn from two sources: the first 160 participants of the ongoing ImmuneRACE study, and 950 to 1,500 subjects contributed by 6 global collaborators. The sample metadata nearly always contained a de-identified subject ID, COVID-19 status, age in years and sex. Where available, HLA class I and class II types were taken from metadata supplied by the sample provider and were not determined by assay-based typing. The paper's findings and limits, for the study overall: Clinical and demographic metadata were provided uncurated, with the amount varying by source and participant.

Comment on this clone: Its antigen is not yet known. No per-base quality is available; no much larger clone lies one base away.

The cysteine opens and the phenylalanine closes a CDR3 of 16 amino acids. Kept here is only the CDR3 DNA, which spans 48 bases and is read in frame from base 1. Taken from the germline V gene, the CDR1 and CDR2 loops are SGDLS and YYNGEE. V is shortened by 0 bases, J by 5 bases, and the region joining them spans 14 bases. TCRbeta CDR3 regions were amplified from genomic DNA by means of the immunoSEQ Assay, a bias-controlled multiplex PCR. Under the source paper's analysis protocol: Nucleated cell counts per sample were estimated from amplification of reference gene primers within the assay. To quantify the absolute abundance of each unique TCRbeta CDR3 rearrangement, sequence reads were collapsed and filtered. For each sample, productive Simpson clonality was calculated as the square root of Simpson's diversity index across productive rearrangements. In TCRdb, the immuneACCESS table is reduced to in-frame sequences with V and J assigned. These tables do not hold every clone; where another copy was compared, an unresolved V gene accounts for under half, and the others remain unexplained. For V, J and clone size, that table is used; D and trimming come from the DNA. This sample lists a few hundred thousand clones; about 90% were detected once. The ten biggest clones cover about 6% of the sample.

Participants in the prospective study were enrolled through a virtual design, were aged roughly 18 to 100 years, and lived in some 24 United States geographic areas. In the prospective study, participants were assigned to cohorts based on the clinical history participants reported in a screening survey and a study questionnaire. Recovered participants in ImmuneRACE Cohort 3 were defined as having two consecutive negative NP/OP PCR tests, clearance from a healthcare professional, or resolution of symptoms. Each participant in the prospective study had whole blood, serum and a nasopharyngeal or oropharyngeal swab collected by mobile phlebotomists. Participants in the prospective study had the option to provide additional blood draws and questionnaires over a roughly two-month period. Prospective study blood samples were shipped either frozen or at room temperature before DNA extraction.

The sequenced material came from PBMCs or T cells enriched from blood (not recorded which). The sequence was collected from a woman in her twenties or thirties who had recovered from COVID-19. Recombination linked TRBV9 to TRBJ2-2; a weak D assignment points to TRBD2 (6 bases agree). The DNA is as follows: TGTGCCAGCAGCGTAGGTGGAGGGAGACAAACCGGGGAGCTGTTTTTT. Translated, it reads CASSVGGGRQTGELFF.